The 18 T cell receptor beta chains below come from one sample, sequenced in a study of blood T cell repertoires in COVID-19. Sequencing was performed with immunoSEQ multiplex PCR; in TCRdb, only in-frame clones are kept and a portion is missing. The sample holds about 250,000 clones, 70% to 90% seen once. Sequenced: peripheral blood. The receptors here all came from a woman aged 25 to 39 with COVID-19, enrolled during active disease.

This clone was picked up a small number of times. As DNA, the CDR3 is TGTGCCAGCAGCCGACAGGGGTTTCTCCCCGGGGAGCTGTTTTTT. It specifies CASSRQGFLPGELFF. The chain employs TRBV14 and TRBJ2-2, with 8 bases lining up with TRBD1. The CDR3 runs to 15 residues. Germline V gene sequence: CDR1 SGHDN, CDR2 FVKESK. V shed 4 bases, J shed 6 bases, and the junction held 7 bases outside the gene matches.

This chain links TRBV11-3 with TRBJ1-4; tentative D call: TRBD1 (6 bases). This CDR3 contains 14 residues. Trimming left V 5 bases short and J 5 bases short, with 12 bases between. From germline, CDR1 is SGHNT and CDR2 YENEEA. Here the CDR3 DNA reads TGTGCCAGCAGCCCCGGGACATCCAATGAAAAACTGTTTTTT. Its protein is CASSPGTSNEKLFF.

The rearrangement joins TRBV7-8 to TRBJ2-5; D is perhaps TRBD2 (6 bases). The CDR3 loop spans 14 amino acids. Trimming removed 5 bases at V and 4 bases at J, with 14 bases between. Germline V gives CDR1 SGHVS, CDR2 FQNEAQ. The CDR3 nucleotides are TGTGCCAGCAGCCCGCGGGACTTTGGAGAGACCCAGTACTTC. This codes for CASSPRDFGETQYF.

The rearrangement joins TRBV11-3 to TRBJ2-1; unclear D gene. Germline loops: CDR1 SGHNT, CDR2 YENEEA. The V end was cut by 2 bases, the J end by 10 bases, with 15 bases between. This CDR3 comprises 14 residues. CDR3 loop: CASSLSRSTEEQFF. In DNA form, the CDR3 reads TGTGCCAGCAGCTTATCCCGGAGTACTGAGGAGCAGTTCTTC.

This sequence joins TRBV25-1 and TRBJ2-2; TRBD1 is a possible D gene (6 bases). The germline CDR1 and CDR2 sequences are MGHDK and SYGVNS. Trimming removed 3 bases at V and 3 bases at J, with 8 bases between. The CDR3 spans 14 residues. The CDR3 DNA is TGTGCCAGCAGTGACCACAGGGACACCGGGGAGCTGTTTTTT. It translates to CASSDHRDTGELFF.

The rearrangement links TRBV10-1 to TRBJ1-4; no firm D call. In germline, CDR1 is WNHNN, CDR2 SYGVQD (reference sequence). Deletions cut 3 bases from V and 6 bases from J, with 17 bases between. The CDR3 totals 16 residues. CDR3 protein: CASSDPAGSRDEKLFF. In DNA, the CDR3 is TGCGCCAGCAGTGATCCTGCGGGGTCTCGGGATGAAAAACTGTTTTTT.

This chain uses TRBV5-1 with TRBJ2-5, with D uncertain. Deletions cut 0 bases from V and 4 bases from J, with 10 bases between. Germline CDR1 and CDR2: SGHRS and YFSETQ. CDR3 length equals 14 residues. CDR3 DNA: TGCGCCAGCAGCTTGGCCGGAGATGGAGAGACCCAGTACTTC. This translates into CASSLAGDGETQYF.

The chain joins TRBV5-1 to TRBJ1-6; 12 bases match TRBD1. The CDR3 is 18 amino acids. Looked up from germline, CDR1 is SGHRS and CDR2 is YFSETQ. After removal of 4 bases from V and 1 base from J, the junction contained 6 bases not matched to a gene. The CDR3 region is CASSPGTGGRSYNSPLHF. The DNA for the CDR3 is TGCGCCAGCAGCCCGGGGACAGGGGGCCGGTCCTATAATTCACCCCTCCACTTT.

This rearrangement joins TRBV11-2 to TRBJ2-2; 8 bases line up with TRBD1. CDR3 size: 17 residues. Germline CDR1 SGHAT, CDR2 FQNNGV. The V segment lost 5 bases and the J segment 5 bases; nucleotides outside the gene matches: 13. The CDR3 loop reads CASSLRSEDRGTGELFF. The DNA of the CDR3 is TGTGCCAGCAGCCTCCGATCCGAAGACAGGGGAACCGGGGAGCTGTTTTTT.

The V gene is TRBV6-2 or TRBV6-3, the J gene TRBJ2-7, with 9 bases fitting TRBD1. The germline CDR1 and CDR2 sequences are MNHEY and SVGEGT. The CDR3 length is 20 residues. V lost 5 bases, J lost 0 bases, and 20 bases stayed unmatched. CDR3: CASSTPGQGTTLGLSYEQYV. In DNA, the CDR3 is TGTGCCAGCAGTACACCGGGACAGGGAACTACACTGGGCCTCTCCTACGAGCAGTACGTC.

The rearrangement joins TRBV9 to TRBJ1-2, with D maybe TRBD1 (5 bases). Germline CDR1 and CDR2: SGDLS and YYNGEE. The CDR3 spans 16 residues. The V end lost 1 base, the J end lost 0 bases, and 13 bases lay between the germline ends. Here the CDR3 reads CASSVPTGRANYGYTF. CDR3 in DNA: TGTGCCAGCAGCGTACCCACAGGAAGAGCTAACTATGGCTACACCTTC.

The chain joins TRBV27 to TRBJ2-6; perhaps TRBD2 as D (7 bases). The V end was cut by 6 bases, the J end by 2 bases, with 26 bases between. The CDR3 spans 20 residues. The germline V gene has CDR1 MNHEY and CDR2 SMNVEV (reference sequence). The CDR3 reads CASRPHSGSGGLTGANVLTF. CDR3 sequence (DNA): TGTGCCAGCAGGCCCCATTCGGGGTCGGGGGGCCTGACTGGGGCCAACGTCCTGACTTTC.

This chain links TRBV27 with TRBJ1-2, with 9 bases matching TRBD1. V trimming: 5 bases; J trimming: 1 base; junction bases outside the gene matches: 11. CDR1 MNHEY and CDR2 SMNVEV come from the germline V gene (reference sequence). CDR3 length: 17 residues. The CDR3 spells CASSPDRGSSNNYGYTF. The CDR3 region has the DNA TGTGCCAGCAGTCCGGACAGGGGCAGTAGCAATAACTATGGCTACACCTTC.

This chain connects TRBV2 to TRBJ2-4; D is uncertain. The CDR3 totals 16 residues. V dropped 7 bases and J dropped 0 bases, with 16 bases sitting between them. Per germline, CDR1 SNHLY and CDR2 FYNNEI. CDR3 amino acids: CASNGGYYLAKNIQYF. In nucleotides, the CDR3 is TGTGCCAGCAACGGCGGCTATTACTTAGCCAAAAACATTCAGTACTTC.

In regard to this clone: Because the CDR3's place on the DNA is in doubt, the DNA is left out and the CDR3 is given as listed by TCRdb. The genes are TRBV6-2 or TRBV6-3 and TRBJ2-1; the listed D gene, TRBD2, was not tested against the DNA. CDR1 and CDR2 (germline): MNHEY, SVGEGT. The CDR3 extends over 12 residues, inclusive of both ends. The CDR3 is CASSRAGPRGFF.

CDR3 loop: CASSQVPGLAGIQETQYF. The CDR3 DNA sequence: TGCGCCAGCAGCCAAGTCCCGGGACTAGCGGGAATACAAGAGACCCAGTACTTC. The V gene is TRBV4-1, the J gene TRBJ2-5; 13 bases line up with TRBD2. In germline, CDR1 is MGHRA, CDR2 YSYEKL. CDR3 length: 18 amino acids. The J segment lost 2 bases and the V segment lost 1 base, leaving 7 bases of the junction unmatched.

V is TRBV6-2 or TRBV6-3 and J is TRBJ2-2, with 7 bases aligning to TRBD1. The CDR3 consists of 16 residues. From germline, CDR1 is MNHEY and CDR2 SVGEGT. V lost 6 bases to trimming and J lost 6 bases; unmatched junction nucleotides: 13. The CDR3 loop is CASSLLDRLGPGELFF. CDR3 bases: TGTGCCAGCAGCCTGCTGGACAGGCTGGGGCCCGGGGAGCTGTTTTTT.

The chain recombines TRBV3-1 (or the pseudogene TRBV3-2) with TRBJ2-2; 9 nucleotides align to TRBD2. The CDR3 consists of 17 residues. From germline, CDR1 is LGHDT and CDR2 YNNKEL (reference sequence). With 0 bases clipped from V and 5 bases from J, the junction kept 7 bases outside the gene matches. CDR3 protein: CASSQDIGTSRTGELFF. DNA of the CDR3: TGTGCCAGCAGCCAAGATATAGGGACTAGCCGGACCGGGGAGCTGTTTTTT.